This record covers a single TCR beta chain. In its sample, this clonotype was seen many times. Its cognate antigen has yet to be identified. Base qualities were left out, and no much larger clone turns up one base away. The sample originates from a study of regulatory T cells in long-lasting Graves disease (dated by TCRdb to the early 2020s). Study-level background: In the newly diagnosed Graves' disease group, patients had been taking antithyroid drugs for less than 3 months. Peripheral blood TCR sequencing and RNA sequencing compared persistent Graves' disease patients with newly diagnosed Graves' disease patients. The study was registered as a clinical trial and conducted in China. TCR sequencing covered some 13 persistent and roughly 20 newly diagnosed Graves' disease patients, around 35 samples in total.

The time point label, as the study defines it: newly diagnosed GD, antithyroid drugs for less than 3 months. RNA was extracted from PBMCs in TRIzol for both TCR sequencing and RNA sequencing. The diagnosis of Graves' disease followed American Thyroid Association guidelines. The patients came from an endocrinology department in Xi'an, China. Each patient gave roughly 8.4 milliliters of peripheral blood, collected in an EDTA anticoagulant tube. Ficoll Paque Plus density gradient separation was used to isolate PBMCs, and no further T cell sorting was done. An Agilent 2100 Bioanalyzer and agarose gel were used to assess RNA quality, and a NanoDrop 2000 was used to measure RNA concentration. Broader findings and caveats from the paper: Compared with newly diagnosed patients, patients with persistent Graves' disease had lower TCR Shannon entropy and fewer highly expanded clones, which suggests clonal expansion. The study examined only peripheral blood because the primary lesion, thyroid tissue, could not be accessed. Sequencing and analysis were limited to the TCR beta chain. The small sample size was acknowledged by the authors as a limitation that may reduce accuracy. TRBV28, TRBJ1-2 and TRBJ2-5 were preferentially used in persistent disease, while TRBV20-1 and TRBJ2-1 were favored in newly diagnosed disease. Persistent patients shared more public clonotypes among themselves (around 3,000) than newly diagnosed patients did (approximately 970).

The germline V gene specifies KGHSH as CDR1 and LQKENI as CDR2. V is pared back by 3 bases and J by 11 bases, with 17 bases lying between the germline termini. The CDR3 has 14 amino acids, counting the end cysteine and phenylalanine. The kept DNA is CDR3 alone, 42 bases in frame from the first base. Library construction relied on multiplex PCR. For sequencing, an Illumina HiSeq 4000 was employed. CDR3 regions were amplified by Arm-PCR with iRepertoire HTBI primers to construct TCR beta libraries. Before sequencing, the PCR products went through gel purification. From the authors' description of their analysis: Across samples, 62 TRBV and around 15 TRBJ segments were identified and used for gene usage analysis of CDR3 amino acid clonotypes. COPE and FqMerger were used to merge the filtered high-quality paired reads into contigs. BLAST was used to align contigs to the IMGT TRBV, TRBD and TRBJ reference genes, and CDR3 was defined following IMGT. Any clonotype with a frequency above 0.1% was classified as a highly expanded clone. Shannon entropy was used to measure repertoire diversity, and the Gini coefficient was used to measure V-J evenness. Public clonotypes were defined as clonotypes shared by more than one individual. The public reads were reanalyzed by TCRdb: fastp trimming at Q25, MiXCR alignment, in-frame beta chains only. Every CDR3 protein is listed once, alongside the most common genes and DNA of its rows. Here the V and J calls rest on TCRdb's processing, not on the authors' analysis. The table for this sample lists roughly 410,000 distinct CDR3 sequences; approximately 16% of them were counted only once. The top ten constitute over 7.5% of the sample.

Separately, the same data were catalogued under a study of T cells in Graves' hyperthyroidism and ophthalmopathy. From that second study: Stable Graves' hyperthyroidism was defined as no progression to ophthalmopathy during 18 months of follow-up. The hyperthyroidism patients were between 18 and 65 years old and newly diagnosed, with a disease duration of less than 2 months. Exclusion was applied to patients with uncontrolled infections, other autoimmune diseases, pregnancy or lactation. Diagnoses were based on clinical symptoms, serum thyroxine and TRAb, thyroid ultrasound and orbital computed tomography. The TCR CDR3 was subjected to a first round of RT-PCR using the HTBI primer set and the Qiagen OneStep RT-PCR kit. Most expanded thyroid clonotypes (frequency above 0.001) were also detected in blood, suggesting blood repertoires may reflect thyroid immune responses. In cross-validation, a model built on a 13 V-J signature told ophthalmopathy apart from stable hyperthyroidism with 85% to 90% sensitivity and about 81% specificity, and in testing the same model reached 80%/75%. During validation, the model predicted progression to ophthalmopathy a median of around 7 months ahead of onset, with approximately 71% sensitivity and 72.22% specificity. To identify distinguishing TCR V-J signatures, a discovery cohort of 90 to 100 patients was used, comprising 40 to 45 with Graves' ophthalmopathy and 57 with stable Graves' hyperthyroidism. An independent validation cohort of about 19 hyperthyroidism patients and more than 15 patients who later progressed to ophthalmopathy tested prospective prediction of ophthalmopathy. The roughly 91 discovery patients were randomly divided into training and test sets at a 7:3 ratio. The study also compared thyroid tissue and blood T-cell repertoires from over 5 Graves' hyperthyroidism patients. After sampling, hyperthyroidism patients received methimazole starting at 30 mg daily, and ophthalmopathy patients received high-dose intravenous methylprednisolone. A second multiplex PCR round built the libraries, followed by size selection and purification. Paired-end sequencing of the libraries was performed with 100 bp reads on an Illumina HiSeq2000. SOAPnuke was used to process the raw data, removing reads that contained adapters or uncalled bases, had a mean Phred below 15, or lacked an exact match to the constant primer or identifier. COPE v1.2.5 was used to merge high-quality paired reads, and clonotypes were defined as unique nucleotide sequences. MiTCR v1.1 was used to align clonotypes to the IMGT TRBV, TRBD and TRBJ reference segments. The analysis was restricted to V-J combinations with a frequency above 0.0001, which together covered 99.2% of the repertoires. A TCS score was defined as the ratio of F50 (clonal expansion) to E x V (chaos), with BLOSUM62-based TCRdist applied between CDR3 peptides within each V-J. Welch's t-statistics and random forest reduced 450 to 600 V-J features to roughly 13, which were used in a naive Bayes classifier (R e1071). No statistical method was used to fix the sample size in advance, and group allocation was not hidden from the investigators. The paper describes TCR Vbeta CDR3 sequencing of more than 120 peripheral blood samples, made up of around 41 ophthalmopathy patients, approximately 73 hyperthyroidism patients and 17 progressor patients.

This sequence originates from a woman in her thirties or forties with Graves disease. Donor details come from another sample of the same person, matched by shared clones. This material consisted of peripheral blood mononuclear cells (PBMCs), taken at new diagnosis, from a patient treated with antithyroid drugs. The chain uses TRBV18 and TRBJ2-1; perhaps TRBD1 is the D gene, with 5 bases matching. The bases are TGTGCCAGCTCACCTTCCAGAGGCCAGGGCAAGCAGTTCTTC. It specifies CASSPSRGQGKQFF. This CDR3, with the reference TRBV18 and TRBJ2-1 proteins standing in past its ends, gives the full variable domain NAGVMQNPRHLVRRRGQEARLRCSPMKGHSHVYWYRQLPEEGLKFMVYLQKENIIDESGMPKERFSAEFPKEGPSILRIQQVVRGDSAAYFCASSPSRGQGKQFFGPGTRLTVL.